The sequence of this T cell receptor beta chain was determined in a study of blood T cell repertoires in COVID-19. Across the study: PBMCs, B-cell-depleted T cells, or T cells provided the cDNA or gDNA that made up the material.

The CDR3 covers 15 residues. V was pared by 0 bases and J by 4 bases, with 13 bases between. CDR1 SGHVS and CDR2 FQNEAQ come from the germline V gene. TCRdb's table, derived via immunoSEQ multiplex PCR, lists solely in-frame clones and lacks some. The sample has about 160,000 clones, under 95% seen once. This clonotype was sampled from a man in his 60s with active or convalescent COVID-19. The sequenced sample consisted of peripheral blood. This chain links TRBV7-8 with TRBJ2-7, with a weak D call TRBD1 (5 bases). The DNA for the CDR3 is TGTGCCAGCAGCTTAGCTCGGCAGGGTGTATACGAGCAGTACTTC. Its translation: CASSLARQGVYEQYF.